Listed here are 9 T cell receptor beta chains from one sample, sequenced in a study of blood T cell repertoires in COVID-19. Libraries were prepared by immunoSEQ multiplex PCR; TCRdb keeps only in-frame clonotypes and omits some of them. Of tens of thousands of clones in the sample, 80% to 90% were seen once. Material: peripheral blood. These receptors all stem from a man between 60 and 75 years old with acute or convalescent COVID-19.

The rearrangement links TRBV5-4 to TRBJ2-3; TRBD2 matches at 7 bases. CDR3 size: 17 residues. Trimming at V came to 1 base and at J to 0 bases, leaving 8 bases not matched to a gene. Germline V gene lookup returns CDR1 SGHNT and CDR2 YYREEE (reference sequence). As DNA, the CDR3 is TGTGCCAGCAGCTTGAGGCAAACGGGGGGAAGCACAGATACGCAGTATTTT. Translated: CASSLRQTGGSTDTQYF.

V is TRBV6-5 and J is TRBJ2-5; possible D gene TRBD1, 6 bases. The length of the CDR3 is 14 residues. CDR1 MNHEY and CDR2 SVGAGI come from the germline V gene. V lost 5 bases and J lost 2, with 12 bases in between. In nucleotides, the CDR3 is TGTGCCAGCAGTCCCGGGACAAGACAAGAGACCCAGTACTTC. Amino acid sequence: CASSPGTRQETQYF.

V gene TRBV4-2 combines with J gene TRBJ1-5; D uncertain. V was pared by 4 bases and J by 2 bases, with 12 bases between. The CDR3 covers 15 residues. CDR1 is LGHNA and CDR2 is YNFKEQ in the germline V gene. CDR3 region: CASSPRRERNQPQHF. As DNA, the CDR3 is TGTGCCAGCAGCCCCCGCCGGGAACGCAATCAGCCCCAGCATTTT.

This clone was picked up one time. The chain is built from TRBV5-1 and TRBJ1-2, with TRBD1 matching over 7 bases. There are 16 residues in the CDR3. Germline V CDR1 and CDR2: SGHRS, YFSETQ. V lost 4 bases to trimming and J lost 2 bases; unmatched junction nucleotides: 11. For the CDR3, the DNA is TGCGCCAGCAGCCCGACAGGGCCAAGGGGGAACTATGGCTACACCTTC. It translates to CASSPTGPRGNYGYTF.

The chain links TRBV2 to TRBJ1-2, with 7 bases identical to TRBD1. V shed 6 bases and J 0 bases; nucleotides not matched to a gene: 7. The CDR3 is made up of 15 amino acids. Germline assignment: CDR1 SNHLY and CDR2 FYNNEI. CDR3 coding DNA: TGTGCCAGCAGCCTCGGGACAGAAGCTAACTATGGCTACACCTTC. Its translation: CASSLGTEANYGYTF.

The chain employs TRBV6-5 and TRBJ1-1; 7 bases align to TRBD1. The CDR3 has 15 residues. With V trimmed by 2 bases and J by 0 bases, 3 bases remained unmatched. Germline-derived CDR1 and CDR2 are MNHEY and SVGAGI. CDR3 coding DNA: TGTGCCAGCAGTTACGACAGGGATTTGAACACTGAAGCTTTCTTT. This sequence encodes CASSYDRDLNTEAFF.

J is TRBJ1-5 and V is TRBV4-2; no reliable D call. Germline V gives CDR1 LGHNA, CDR2 YNFKEQ. Trimming cost V 0 bases and J 4 bases, with 13 bases left between them. This CDR3 has 16 amino acids. The CDR3 region has the DNA TGTGCCAGCAGCCAAGAAGGGAGCAGCTTTAATCAGCCCCAGCATTTT. It specifies CASSQEGSSFNQPQHF.

The chain employs TRBV28 and TRBJ1-6, with 7 bases lining up with TRBD1. V gave up 4 bases and J gave up 6 bases; unmatched junction bases: 3. This CDR3 comprises 14 residues. The germline V gene encodes CDR1 MDHEN and CDR2 SYDVKM. Here the CDR3 reads CASSYRGRNSPLHF. In DNA form, the CDR3 reads TGTGCCAGCAGTTACAGGGGTCGTAATTCACCCCTCCACTTT. The full variable domain, in which reference TRBV28 and TRBJ1-6 provide the parts outside the CDR3, is DVKVTQSSRYLVKRTGEKVFLECVQDMDHENMFWYRQDPGLGLRLIYFSYDVKMKEKGDIPEGYSVSREKKERFSLILESASTNQTSMYLCASSYRGRNSPLHFGNGTRLTVT.

V usage is TRBV28 and J usage is TRBJ1-2, with D unclear. CDR1 and CDR2 (germline): MDHEN, SYDVKM. The CDR3 contains 12 residues. Trimming left V 2 bases short and J 7 bases short, with 8 bases between. This chain's CDR3 is CASSLEVAGYTF. For the CDR3, the DNA is TGTGCCAGCAGTTTAGAGGTAGCTGGCTACACCTTC.